The clone carrying this T cell receptor (beta chain) was counted once. This table comes from immunoSEQ multiplex PCR, and its TCRdb copy is limited to in-frame clones, with some not included. The sample has roughly 23,000 clones, around 90% seen once; the top ten hold 1.1% to 1.5%. The CDR3 is 15 residues long. Trimming left V 0 bases short and J 5 bases short, with 14 bases between. The V gene's germline CDR1 is SGHRS and CDR2 YFSETQ. This specimen belongs to a study of T cells in tumors and immune-related adverse events. The chain joins TRBV5-1 to TRBJ2-5, with D possibly matching TRBD2 (6 bases). The receptor's source is a female donor with metastatic renal cell carcinoma. The sequencing used lymph node tissue, collected from a patient treated with anti-PD-1 therapy. The CDR3 region has the DNA TGCGCCAGCAGCTTGGGACTAGGGTTGAGTGAGACCCAGTACTTC. Translating gives CASSLGLGLSETQYF.